This TCR beta chain comes out of a study of CD8 T cells in Susac syndrome. Trimming removed 4 bases from V and 5 bases from J, with 17 bases in between. The CDR3 is 15 amino acids. Germline V CDR1 and CDR2: MNHEY, SVGEGT. Random-hexamer reverse transcription was applied to roughly 0.45 to 1 ug RNA. Multiplex PCR with immunoSEQ amplified the TCR beta CDR3 across 54 Vbeta and 13 Jbeta. TCRdb used MiXCR to reprocess the immunoSEQ multiplex PCR reads, holding one entry per CDR3 protein. The sample has some 170,000 distinct CDR3 sequences; over 90% are singletons. Sequenced: CD4+ T cells from PBMCs. The chain uses TRBV6-2 or TRBV6-3 and TRBJ2-5; possible D gene TRBD1, 6 bases. This TCR was recovered from a human donor with Susac syndrome. The CDR3 loop is CASSSRGQYLETQYF. CDR3 in DNA: TGTGCCAGCAGTTCCCGCGGACAGTACTTGGAGACCCAGTACTTC.